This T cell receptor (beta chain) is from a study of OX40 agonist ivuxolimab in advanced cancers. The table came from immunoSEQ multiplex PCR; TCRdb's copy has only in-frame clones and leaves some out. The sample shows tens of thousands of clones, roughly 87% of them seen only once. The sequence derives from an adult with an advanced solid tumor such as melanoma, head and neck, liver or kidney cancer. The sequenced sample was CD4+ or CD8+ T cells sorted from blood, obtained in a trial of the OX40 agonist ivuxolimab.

CDR3 amino acids: CASSPSYRGLDTQYF. The CDR3 DNA sequence: TGTGCCAGCTCACCATCGTACAGGGGGCTAGATACGCAGTATTTT. The V and J genes are TRBV18 and TRBJ2-3, with 9 bases identical to TRBD1. Germline CDR1 and CDR2: KGHSH and LQKENI. The CDR3 totals 15 residues. V lost 2 bases to trimming and J lost 5 bases; unmatched junction nucleotides: 5. Looking up the rest from reference TRBV18 and TRBJ2-3 gives the full variable domain: NAGVMQNPRHLVRRRGQEARLRCSPMKGHSHVYWYRQLPEEGLKFMVYLQKENIIDESGMPKERFSAEFPKEGPSILRIQQVVRGDSAAYFCASSPSYRGLDTQYFGPGTRLTVL.